Below are 15 T cell receptor beta chains sequenced from a single sample in a study of shared T cell receptors in the human thymus. TCRdb's table, derived via immunoSEQ multiplex PCR, lists solely in-frame clones and lacks some. The repertoire includes more than 300,000 clones, roughly 94% of them detected once, and approximately 0.018% sits in the top ten. Material: thymocytes. All receptors derive from a human donor.

This sequence joins TRBV15 and TRBJ2-7; maybe TRBD1 (6 bases). V was shortened by 1 base and J by 4 bases, with 11 bases between the two germline ends. This CDR3 has 14 amino acids. The germline V gene has CDR1 LNHNV and CDR2 YYDKDF (reference sequence). Written as DNA, the CDR3 is TGTGCCACCAGCAGAGGGACAGTCCCATACGAGCAGTACTTC. The encoded protein is CATSRGTVPYEQYF.

The chain joins TRBV6-6 to TRBJ2-2; TRBD2 matches at 10 bases. There are 15 residues in the CDR3. Per germline, CDR1 MNHNY and CDR2 SVGAGI (reference sequence). V dropped 0 bases and J dropped 11; count of bases not matched to a gene: 6. CDR3 coding DNA: TGTGCCAGCAGTTACTCGAAGGCTAGCGGGGGAGAGCTGTTTTTT. Encoded protein: CASSYSKASGGELFF.

This rearrangement joins TRBV7-2 to TRBJ2-7; TRBD2 agrees at 9 bases. Germline V gene data show CDR1 as SGHTA and CDR2 as FQGNSA. With V trimmed by 7 bases and J by 1 base, 8 bases remained unmatched. The CDR3 is made up of 15 amino acids. For the CDR3, the DNA is TGTGCCAGCACCCTGATAGCGGGAGAATCCTACGAGCAGTACTTC. Translating it yields CASTLIAGESYEQYF.

The chain combines TRBV27 with TRBJ2-7; 7 nucleotides align to TRBD1. Germline V gene lookup returns CDR1 MNHEY and CDR2 SMNVEV (reference sequence). V lost 6 bases and J lost 2; bases outside the gene matches: 10. The CDR3 contains 15 residues. In DNA form, the CDR3 reads TGTGCCAGCAGCCCGGTAACGGGGACAGCCTACGAGCAGTACTTC. Protein product: CASSPVTGTAYEQYF.

The chain employs TRBV27 and TRBJ2-1, with D perhaps being TRBD1 or TRBD2 (5 bases each). Germline lookup yields CDR1 MNHEY and CDR2 SMNVEV (reference sequence). The CDR3 has 16 residues. Trimming removed 7 bases at V and 7 bases at J, with 23 bases between. The DNA for the CDR3 is TGTGCCAGCATCAGACAGAACAGGCGAAGAGGGAATGAGCAGTTCTTC. Its protein is CASIRQNRRRGNEQFF.

This clone appeared a few times. The chain employs TRBV29-1 and TRBJ2-1; possibly TRBD2 for D (6 bases). Trimming cost V 1 base and J 5 bases, with 9 bases left between them. From germline, CDR1 is SQVTM and CDR2 ANQGSEA. The CDR3 covers 13 residues. CDR3 loop: CSVEAGGDNEQFF. CDR3 coding DNA: TGCAGCGTTGAAGCTGGAGGGGACAATGAGCAGTTCTTC.

The chain joins TRBV7-9 to TRBJ2-3; tentative D call: TRBD2 (5 bases). Germline values: CDR1 SEHNR, CDR2 FQNEAQ (reference sequence). Trimming left V 6 bases short and J 1 base short, with 14 bases between. The CDR3 sequence is 15 residues long. In DNA, the CDR3 is TGTGCCAGCAGGAAAGGCGGGTCTCGCACAGATACGCAGTATTTT. Translation gives CASRKGGSRTDTQYF.

The gene calls are TRBV13 and TRBJ2-2; 7 bases are shared with TRBD2. J gave up 6 bases and V 4 bases, and 8 bases lay outside the gene matches. Germline V lookup: CDR1 PRHDT, CDR2 FYEKMQ (reference sequence). This CDR3 is built from 15 residues. CDR3 loop: CASSYGGSVAGELFF. CDR3 sequence (DNA): TGTGCCAGCAGCTACGGGGGGAGTGTCGCCGGGGAGCTGTTTTTT.

The gene calls are TRBV28 and TRBJ2-7; D remains unclear. V lost 2 bases and J 3 bases, leaving 8 bases between the germline ends. The length of the CDR3 is 13 residues. Germline V gene sequence: CDR1 MDHEN, CDR2 SYDVKM. CDR3 bases: TGTGCCAGCAGTTTACGCCCAAACTACGAGCAGTACTTC. Residues: CASSLRPNYEQYF.

The V call is TRBV18, the J call TRBJ2-1; 13 positions match TRBD2. This CDR3 region has 14 residues. Looked up from germline, CDR1 is KGHSH and CDR2 is LQKENI. J was trimmed by 6 bases and V by 6 bases; bases with no gene match: 2. CDR3 coding DNA: TGTGCCAGCTCGGGACTAGCGGGAACCAATGAGCAGTTCTTC. This codes for CASSGLAGTNEQFF.

The V call is TRBV7-8, the J call TRBJ2-3, with 8 bases identical to TRBD1. Germline V CDR1 and CDR2: SGHVS, FQNEAQ. J lost 0 bases, V lost 3 bases, and 5 bases had no gene match. The CDR3 length is 16 residues. DNA of the CDR3: TGTGCCAGCAGCTTGACAGGGGATGCGAGCACAGATACGCAGTATTTT. Its protein is CASSLTGDASTDTQYF. The whole variable domain, remainder taken from reference TRBV7-8 and TRBJ2-3, is GAGVSQSPRYKVAKRGQDVALRCDPISGHVSLFWYQQALGQGPEFLTYFQNEAQLDKSGLPSDRFFAERPEGSVSTLKIQRTQQEDSAVYLCASSLTGDASTDTQYFGPGTRLTVL.

This chain uses TRBV5-1 with TRBJ2-1; 9 bases match TRBD2. V gave up 1 base and J gave up 5 bases; unmatched junction bases: 7. CDR3 length: 16 residues. Germline values: CDR1 SGHRS, CDR2 YFSETQ. CDR3: CASSLIGLARDNEQFF. The CDR3 nucleotides are TGCGCCAGCAGCTTGATCGGACTAGCGAGGGACAATGAGCAGTTCTTC.

This clone was recorded a few times. The chain employs TRBV19 and TRBJ1-5; D perhaps matches TRBD1 (6 bases). Germline-derived CDR1 and CDR2 are LNHDA and SQIVND (reference sequence). The CDR3 covers 14 residues. V was shortened by 4 bases and J by 5 bases, with 12 bases between the two germline ends. The chain's CDR3 is CASSTRTAHQPQHF. In DNA form, the CDR3 reads TGTGCCAGTAGTACCAGGACAGCCCATCAGCCCCAGCATTTT.

The sample holds a few counts of this clone. The junction and the germline gene differ at one end; a read error may be behind it. The chain recombines TRBV6-1 with TRBJ1-2; TRBD1 is a possible D gene (5 bases). CDR3 length: 15 residues. Germline V gene sequence: CDR1 MNHNS, CDR2 SASEGT. The CDR3 loop is CASSEDPGGNNLDFF. As DNA, the CDR3 is TGTGCCAGCAGTGAAGACCCCGGGGGGAATAATCTCGACTTCTTC.

The chain recombines TRBV5-1 with TRBJ2-3; TRBD2 agrees at 7 bases. CDR3 length: 18 residues. Unmatched junction bases numbered 16, after V lost 2 bases and J lost 4 bases. The germline gives CDR1 SGHRS, CDR2 YFSETQ. Written as DNA, the CDR3 is TGCGCCAGCAGCTTTGGTCGTTCGGCGGGAGTAGTGGCAGATACGCAGTATTTT. It translates to CASSFGRSAGVVADTQYF.